Listed here are 12 T cell receptor beta chains from one sample, sequenced in a study of cytomegalovirus exposure and HLA in healthy donors. PCR involved 60 Vbeta and 13 Jbeta primers. Clones were sequenced by immunoSEQ multiplex PCR, and TCRdb holds only the in-frame ones, with some missing. Of approximately 100,000 clones detected, around three quarters appear once; the ten largest clones hold under 5%. Source material: PBMCs. These receptor sequences come from a woman in her 50s in good health and CMV-seropositive.

The chain joins TRBV6-1 to TRBJ2-5; D is possibly TRBD1 (5 bases). The V and J ends lost 3 bases and 5 bases respectively, with 7 bases between them. CDR1 and CDR2 from the germline V gene are MNHNS and SASEGT. There are 12 residues in the CDR3. The CDR3 sequence: CASSDRVETQYF. CDR3 bases: TGTGCCAGCAGTGACAGGGTGGAGACCCAGTACTTC.

This clone was observed a handful of times. The same CDR3 can be traced to other DNA sequences in this sample. This sequence joins TRBV6-5 and TRBJ1-1; a possible D gene is TRBD1 (6 bases). This CDR3 is 11 amino acids long. V was shortened by 5 bases and J by 6 bases, with 7 bases between the two germline ends. Germline V CDR1 and CDR2: MNHEY, SVGAGI. CDR3 in amino acids: CASSQGSEAFF. The CDR3 bases are TGTGCCAGCAGTCAGGGGTCTGAAGCTTTCTTT.

V and J are TRBV29-1 and TRBJ2-7; 7 bases fit TRBD2. The CDR3 contains 13 residues. Germline V lookup: CDR1 SQVTM, CDR2 ANQGSEA. The V gene end was trimmed by 4 bases and the J gene end by 1 base; junction bases not matched to a gene: 4. Here the CDR3 DNA reads TGCAGCGTTGGGGAGGGTAGGTCCTACGAGCAGTACTTC. Translating gives CSVGEGRSYEQYF.

This clone was counted a single time. V and J are TRBV5-1 and TRBJ2-7, with a possible D match to TRBD1 (6 bases). V lost 6 bases and J 2 bases, leaving 15 bases between the germline ends. CDR1 SGHRS and CDR2 YFSETQ come from the germline V gene. The CDR3 extends over 14 amino acids. In DNA, the CDR3 is TGCGCCAGCACCGCAGGGGCTCCTCCCTACGAGCAGTACTTC. Translating it yields CASTAGAPPYEQYF.

The chain employs TRBV7-6 and TRBJ2-5; 7 bases are a match to TRBD1. J lost 4 bases, V lost 0 bases, and 5 bases had no gene match. The CDR3 totals 15 residues. From germline, CDR1 is SGHVS and CDR2 FNYEAQ. The CDR3 loop is CASSLAPQGVETQYF. DNA for the CDR3: TGTGCCAGCAGCTTAGCGCCCCAGGGGGTAGAGACCCAGTACTTC.

The V gene is TRBV19, the J gene TRBJ1-1; D might be TRBD1 (5 bases). The CDR3 extends over 16 amino acids. The germline gives CDR1 LNHDA, CDR2 SQIVND (reference sequence). Trimming cost V 4 bases and J 4 bases, with 19 bases left between them. Here the CDR3 reads CASSTSTWGRATEAFF. CDR3 in DNA: TGTGCCAGTAGTACTTCCACATGGGGCAGGGCCACTGAAGCTTTCTTT. The whole variable domain, filled in from reference TRBV19 and TRBJ1-1, reads DGGITQSPKYLFRKEGQNVTLSCEQNLNHDAMYWYRQDPGQGLRLIYYSQIVNDFQKGDIAEGYSVSREKKESFPLTVTSAQKNPTAFYLCASSTSTWGRATEAFFGQGTRLTVV.

This clone showed up just a few times. V gene TRBV7-2 combines with J gene TRBJ1-6; 11 bases map to TRBD1. The germline V gene encodes CDR1 SGHTA and CDR2 FQGNSA. V dropped 1 base and J dropped 10; count of bases not matched to a gene: 6. The CDR3 is 16 residues long. The CDR3: CASSLEPGQGGSPLHF. CDR3 bases: TGTGCCAGCAGCTTAGAACCGGGACAGGGGGGATCACCCCTCCACTTT.

The chain recombines TRBV11-2 with TRBJ2-1; 7 positions match TRBD2. This CDR3 comprises 15 residues. With 1 base clipped from V and 4 bases from J, the junction kept 4 bases outside the gene matches. The germline gives CDR1 SGHAT, CDR2 FQNNGV. Here the CDR3 reads CASSLASGPYNEQFF. CDR3 bases: TGTGCCAGCAGCTTAGCTAGCGGACCATACAATGAGCAGTTCTTC.

The V and J genes are TRBV11-2 and TRBJ1-1; 7 nucleotides align to TRBD1. This CDR3 has 15 residues. Trimming cost V 0 bases and J 7 bases; bases outside gene matches: 8. Per the germline V gene, CDR1 is SGHAT and CDR2 is FQNNGV. The CDR3 is CASSLDRGGAGEAFF. DNA of the CDR3: TGTGCCAGCAGCTTAGATCGAGGGGGCGCAGGTGAAGCTTTCTTT.

The genes are TRBV19 and TRBJ2-1; 10 nucleotides match TRBD2. The CDR3 contains 15 residues. Germline loops: CDR1 LNHDA, CDR2 SQIVND (reference sequence). Trimming cost V 3 bases and J 7 bases; bases outside gene matches: 6. The CDR3 DNA sequence: TGTGCCAGTAGTATCCAGCGGGGGGGCGGGAATGAGCAGTTCTTC. It translates to CASSIQRGGGNEQFF.

This clone has a handful of counts. This CDR3 reads CASSVAPLEGDEQFF. The CDR3 DNA follows: TGTGCCAGCAGCGTAGCTCCTTTAGAGGGGGATGAGCAGTTCTTC. The chain combines TRBV9 with TRBJ2-1, with D possibly being TRBD1 (6 bases). The V and J ends lost 0 bases and 8 bases respectively, with 15 bases between them. The CDR3 sequence is 15 residues long. Germline V gene sequence: CDR1 SGDLS, CDR2 YYNGEE.

V gene TRBV14 combines with J gene TRBJ2-3; tentative D call: TRBD2 (6 bases). V lost 0 bases and J lost 1, with 11 bases in between. This CDR3 region has 16 residues. Germline V gives CDR1 SGHDN, CDR2 FVKESK. This CDR3 is CASSQDGGDRTDTQYF. CDR3 DNA: TGTGCCAGCAGCCAAGACGGGGGAGACCGCACAGATACGCAGTATTTT.